Listed below are T cell receptor beta chains from one sample, sequenced in a study of human T cells and chemical hapten exposure. TCRdb re-called the RACE reads through MiXCR, storing one row per CDR3 protein. This sample has approximately 100,000 distinct CDR3 sequences; 9.6% occur once, and the top ten carry less than 4.5%. The sequenced sample was whole blood, obtained in connection with sensitization to the hapten diphenylcyclopropenone (DPC). These receptors all come from a woman aged 35 to 49 with alopecia areata. Some clones in this sample may be carry-over from other donors' samples. The CDR3 runs from the conserved cysteine through the conserved F or W. The order of the fields is D gene, J gene, clone size, V gene, CDR3 DNA, CDR3 protein. D genes are given only for firm matches. Not all rows give a size; the values are once, few, many and, for expanded clones, a class.

D: .
J: TRBJ2-1
size: many
V: TRBV11-2
DNA: TGTGCCAGCAGCTTTGGCGGGGCCTTCGGGGGTGAGCAGTTCTTC
CDR3: CASSFGGAFGGEQFF

D: TRBD1
J: TRBJ2-6
size: .
V: TRBV6-2/TRBV6-3
DNA: TGTGCCAGCAGTTCCCAGGGGGCGTCTGGGGCCAACGTCCTGACTTTC
CDR3: CASSSQGASGANVLTF

D: .
J: TRBJ2-1
size: .
V: TRBV4-3
DNA: TGCGCCAGCAGCCAGCAGAACGGACGGGATTTTAATGAGCAGTTCTTC
CDR3: CASSQQNGRDFNEQFF

D: .
J: TRBJ2-7
size: few
V: TRBV7-6
DNA: TGTGCCAGCAGCTTACGGGCGGGGTCTAGCTCCTACGAGCAGTACTTC
CDR3: CASSLRAGSSSYEQYF

D: TRBD1
J: TRBJ2-7
size: few
V: TRBV7-9
DNA: TGTGCCAGCAGCTCCGGGGACAGGGAGCGGTCCTACGAGCAGTACTTC
CDR3: CASSSGDRERSYEQYF

D: TRBD1
J: TRBJ2-7
size: many
V: TRBV6-6
DNA: TGTGCCAGCAGCCTCAGGGGGCCCACCTACGAGCAGTACTTC
CDR3: CASSLRGPTYEQYF

D: .
J: TRBJ2-2
size: .
V: TRBV4-3
DNA: TGCGCCAGCAGCCAAGATACAACAGGAGGAGCGGGCGGGGAGCTGTTTTTT
CDR3: CASSQDTTGGAGGELFF

D: .
J: TRBJ1-1
size: many
V: TRBV4-1
DNA: TGCGCCAGCCTTTCCGGGAACACTGAAGCTTTCTTT
CDR3: CASLSGNTEAFF

D: .
J: TRBJ2-7
size: .
V: TRBV5-1
DNA: TGCGCCAGCAGCTCTGAGGACCTGGGCTCCTACGAGCAGTACTTC
CDR3: CASSSEDLGSYEQYF

D: .
J: TRBJ2-1
size: many
V: TRBV12-3/TRBV12-4
DNA: TGTGCCAGCAGTTTAGGAGGGAGCTCCTACAATGAGCAGTTCTTC
CDR3: CASSLGGSSYNEQFF

D: .
J: TRBJ2-7
size: many
V: TRBV2
DNA: TGTGCCAGCAGTGACCTTGCCTACGAGCAGTACTTC
CDR3: CASSDLAYEQYF

D: .
J: TRBJ1-3
size: few
V: TRBV7-6
DNA: TGTGCCAGCAGCTTAGAGGGGCAGAGAGGAAACACCATATATTTT
CDR3: CASSLEGQRGNTIYF

D: TRBD1
J: TRBJ2-7
size: many
V: TRBV7-2
DNA: TGTGCCAGCAGCACCCAGACAGGGACCCTGCAGTACTTC
CDR3: CASSTQTGTLQYF

D: .
J: TRBJ1-3
size: many
V: TRBV20-1
DNA: TGCAGTGCTAGCTCGTGGGTATCTGGAAACACCATATATTTT
CDR3: CSASSWVSGNTIYF

D: TRBD1
J: TRBJ2-7
size: .
V: TRBV7-2
DNA: TGTGCCAGCAGCTTAGTCGGGACAGGGAATAGGAACAAGCAGTACTTC
CDR3: CASSLVGTGNRNKQYF

D: .
J: TRBJ1-1
size: few
V: TRBV7-9
DNA: TGTGCCAGCAGCCCGGGACGTCGAGAAACTGAAGCTTTCTTT
CDR3: CASSPGRRETEAFF

D: .
J: TRBJ1-1
size: .
V: TRBV29-1
DNA: TGCAGCGCCCGGGCCGATGAGTGGACTGAAGCTTTCTTT
CDR3: CSARADEWTEAFF

D: TRBD1
J: TRBJ1-1
size: many
V: TRBV5-1
DNA: TGCGCCAGCAGCTCCACCCGACAGGGGAACACTGAAGCTTTCTTT
CDR3: CASSSTRQGNTEAFF

D: TRBD1
J: TRBJ2-3
size: many
V: TRBV5-8
DNA: TGTGCCAGCAGCTTAAGACAGGGGATCACAGATACGCAGTATTTT
CDR3: CASSLRQGITDTQYF

D: .
J: TRBJ2-2
size: few
V: TRBV11-2
DNA: TGTGCCAGCAGCTTGAGTAGGGGCACCGGGGAGCTGTTTTTT
CDR3: CASSLSRGTGELFF

D: .
J: TRBJ2-1
size: .
V: TRBV4-1
DNA: TGCGCCAGCAGCCAAGGAGGGGCAGGCCAAGCCTACAATGAGCAGTTCTTC
CDR3: CASSQGGAGQAYNEQFF

D: .
J: TRBJ2-5
size: .
V: TRBV3-1
DNA: TGTGCCAGCAGGAGTTCGGGACCTCCGGAGACCCAGTACTTC
CDR3: CASRSSGPPETQYF

D: .
J: TRBJ2-4
size: many
V: TRBV19
DNA: TGTGCCAGTAGTATTGGGACTCTCGCAGCCAAAAACATTCAGTACTTC
CDR3: CASSIGTLAAKNIQYF

D: .
J: TRBJ2-4
size: .
V: TRBV21-1
DNA: TGTGCCAGCAGCAATTCTTCGGGCTCTTTAGCCAAAAACATTCAGTACTTC
CDR3: CASSNSSGSLAKNIQYF

D: .
J: TRBJ2-7
size: few
V: TRBV7-8
DNA: TGTGCCAGCAGCTTGACGCACCCCATTCCCTACGAGCAGTACTTC
CDR3: CASSLTHPIPYEQYF

D: TRBD2
J: TRBJ2-3
size: many
V: TRBV12-3/TRBV12-4
DNA: TGTGCCAGCAGTTTCTGGACTAGCGGGGGCACAGATACGCAGTATTTT
CDR3: CASSFWTSGGTDTQYF

D: .
J: TRBJ1-1
size: .
V: TRBV20-1
DNA: TGCAGTGCTAGAGATAGGTCGGCGGCTGAAGCTTTCTTT
CDR3: CSARDRSAAEAFF

D: TRBD2
J: TRBJ2-1
size: .
V: TRBV12-3/TRBV12-4
DNA: TGTGCCAGCACACCTCCGGGACTAGCGGGCTTCAATGAGCAGTTCTTC
CDR3: CASTPPGLAGFNEQFF

D: TRBD1
J: TRBJ2-3
size: .
V: TRBV20-1
DNA: TGCAGTGCTAGAGCGGGACAGGAGAGCACAGATACGCAGTATTTT
CDR3: CSARAGQESTDTQYF

D: .
J: TRBJ1-2
size: many
V: TRBV18
DNA: TGTGCCAGCTCACGCTACCCCGCTAACTATGGCTACACCTTC
CDR3: CASSRYPANYGYTF

D: .
J: TRBJ2-1
size: many
V: TRBV12-3/TRBV12-4
DNA: TGTGCCAGCAGTAACAATGAGCAGTTCTTC
CDR3: CASSNNEQFF

D: .
J: TRBJ2-2
size: many
V: TRBV6-2/TRBV6-3
DNA: TGTGCCAGCCAGACTGGACTGGGGGACACCGGGGAGCTGTTTTTT
CDR3: CASQTGLGDTGELFF

D: .
J: TRBJ1-5
size: few
V: TRBV6-7
DNA: TGTGCCAGCAGGGACGGTCCCGGGACGCGGGCCGATCAGCCCCAGCATTTT
CDR3: CASRDGPGTRADQPQHF

D: .
J: TRBJ2-5
size: many
V: TRBV29-1
DNA: TGCAGCGTTACAAAATTACAAGAGACCCAGTACTTC
CDR3: CSVTKLQETQYF

D: .
J: TRBJ2-3
size: few
V: TRBV6-5
DNA: TGTGCCAGCAGTCCGGACGGATCTAGCACAGATACGCAGTATTTT
CDR3: CASSPDGSSTDTQYF

D: TRBD1
J: TRBJ2-3
size: many
V: TRBV4-3
DNA: TGCGCCAGCAGCCGGGGGACAGCCCGTTCAGATACGCAGTATTTT
CDR3: CASSRGTARSDTQYF

D: .
J: TRBJ2-3
size: .
V: TRBV5-6
DNA: TGTGCCAGCAGCTTTGCGGTACCGGGGGCGGCGGCAGATACGCAGTATTTT
CDR3: CASSFAVPGAAADTQYF

D: TRBD1
J: TRBJ1-1
size: .
V: TRBV6-5
DNA: TGTGCCAGCAGTTTCCGGGACAGGGCATCCACTGAAGCTTTCTTT
CDR3: CASSFRDRASTEAFF

D: TRBD1
J: TRBJ2-7
size: .
V: TRBV29-1
DNA: TGCAGCGGGGGACAGGGGGACTCCGAGCAGTACTTC
CDR3: CSGGQGDSEQYF

D: TRBD2
J: TRBJ2-7
size: few
V: TRBV20-1
DNA: TGCAGTGCTAGACCTAGCGGGGGGGCTGTGAGATACGAGCAGTACTTC
CDR3: CSARPSGGAVRYEQYF

D: .
J: TRBJ2-3
size: many
V: TRBV15
DNA: TGTGCCACCAGCCTCTCCCCGACCACAGATACGCAGTATTTT
CDR3: CATSLSPTTDTQYF

D: .
J: TRBJ2-1
size: .
V: TRBV20-1
DNA: TGCAGTGCGATCGGGGGTACAGCCTCCTACAATGAGCAGTTCTTC
CDR3: CSAIGGTASYNEQFF

D: .
J: TRBJ2-5
size: many
V: TRBV29-1
DNA: TGCAGCGTTTCCTTCTCTTCGACAGGAGCAGAGACCCAGTACTTC
CDR3: CSVSFSSTGAETQYF

D: .
J: TRBJ1-3
size: few
V: TRBV4-3
DNA: TGCGCCAGCAGCCAAGACTCGACCTCTGGAAACACCATATATTTT
CDR3: CASSQDSTSGNTIYF

D: .
J: TRBJ1-1
size: .
V: TRBV9
DNA: TGTGCCAGCAGCGTAGGTACTCGGGCAAATGAAGCTTTCTTT
CDR3: CASSVGTRANEAFF

D: .
J: TRBJ2-2
size: many
V: TRBV4-2
DNA: TGTGCCAGCAGCCAAGTAGGGGGGGGGCTCTGGGAGCTGTTTTTT
CDR3: CASSQVGGGLWELFF

D: .
J: TRBJ2-5
size: many
V: TRBV30
DNA: TGTGCCTGGAGTATAAGGGGAGGAGAGACCCAGTACTTC
CDR3: CAWSIRGGETQYF

D: .
J: TRBJ2-3
size: many
V: TRBV15
DNA: TGTGCCACCAGCACCGCGCGGGGCTCAGATACGCAGTATTTT
CDR3: CATSTARGSDTQYF

D: .
J: TRBJ1-2
size: few
V: TRBV20-1
DNA: TGCAGTGCTAGGGGAGGGTCGGGCTATGGCTACACCTTC
CDR3: CSARGGSGYGYTF

D: .
J: TRBJ2-2
size: .
V: TRBV27
DNA: TGTGCCAGCACAATTAACAGGGTTACCACCGGGGAGCTGTTTTTT
CDR3: CASTINRVTTGELFF

D: .
J: TRBJ1-6
size: .
V: TRBV10-3
DNA: TGTGCCATCAGTGGTTTTGGAGACAGCAAGGATTCACCCCTCCACTTT
CDR3: CAISGFGDSKDSPLHF

D: TRBD1
J: TRBJ2-5
size: few
V: TRBV27
DNA: TGTGCCAGCAGAATGACAGGGATCCCCCAAGAGACCCAGTACTTC
CDR3: CASRMTGIPQETQYF

D: .
J: TRBJ1-1
size: many
V: TRBV7-2
DNA: TGTGCCAGCAGCTTAGTGGGTTTGGGGGGCACTGAAGCTTTCTTT
CDR3: CASSLVGLGGTEAFF